The sequence of this T cell receptor (beta chain) was determined in a study of blood T cell repertoires in COVID-19. Across the whole study: Sample material is recorded as cDNA or gDNA derived from T cells, B-cell-depleted T cells, or PBMCs.

This table comes from immunoSEQ multiplex PCR, and its TCRdb copy is limited to in-frame clones, with some not included. The repertoire has roughly 380,000 clones, over 75% of them found once; the top ten carry about 1.4%. Material: peripheral blood. This clonotype was sampled from a woman aged 35 to 49 with COVID-19, enrolled during active disease.

CDR3 in amino acids: CASSYLLNYGYTF. Written as DNA, the CDR3 is TGTGCCAGCAGTTACCTACTTAACTATGGCTACACCTTC. The J gene is TRBJ1-2, the V gene TRBV6-2 or TRBV6-3; D gene uncertain. Trimming removed 2 bases from V and 1 base from J, with 5 bases in between. The CDR3 covers 13 residues. From germline, CDR1 is MNHEY and CDR2 SVGEGT.